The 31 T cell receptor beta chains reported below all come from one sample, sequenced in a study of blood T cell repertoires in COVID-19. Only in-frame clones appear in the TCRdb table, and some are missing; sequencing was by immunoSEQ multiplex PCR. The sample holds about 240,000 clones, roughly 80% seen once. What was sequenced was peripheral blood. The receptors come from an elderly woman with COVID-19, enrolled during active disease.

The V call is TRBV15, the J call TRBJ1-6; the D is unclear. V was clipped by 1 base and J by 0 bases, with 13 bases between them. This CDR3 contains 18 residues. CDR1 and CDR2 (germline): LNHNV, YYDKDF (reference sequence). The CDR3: CATSRVTGGSSYNSPLHF. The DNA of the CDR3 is TGTGCCACCAGCAGAGTAACCGGCGGGAGCTCCTATAATTCACCCCTCCACTTT.

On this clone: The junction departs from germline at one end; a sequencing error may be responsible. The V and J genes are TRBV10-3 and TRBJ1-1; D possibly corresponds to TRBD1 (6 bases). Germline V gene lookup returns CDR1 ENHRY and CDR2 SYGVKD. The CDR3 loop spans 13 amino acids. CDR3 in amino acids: CALRRNREEKAFF. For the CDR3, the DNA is TGTGCCCTCAGGAGAAACAGGGAAGAGAAAGCTTTCTTT.

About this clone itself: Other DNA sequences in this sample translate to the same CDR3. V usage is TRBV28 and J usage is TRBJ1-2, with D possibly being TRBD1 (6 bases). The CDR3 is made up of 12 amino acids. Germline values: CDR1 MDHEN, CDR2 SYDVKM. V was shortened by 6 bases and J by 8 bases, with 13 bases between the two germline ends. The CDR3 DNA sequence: TGTGCCAGCAGCGAACAGGGAAGGGGCTACACCTTC. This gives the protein CASSEQGRGYTF.

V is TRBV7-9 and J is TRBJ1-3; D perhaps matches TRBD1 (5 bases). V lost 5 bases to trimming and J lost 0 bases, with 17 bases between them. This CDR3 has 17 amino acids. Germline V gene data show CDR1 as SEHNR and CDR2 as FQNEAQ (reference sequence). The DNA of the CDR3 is TGTGCCAGCAGCACGACGCAGGGACTTCTCTCTGGAAACACCATATATTTT. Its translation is CASSTTQGLLSGNTIYF.

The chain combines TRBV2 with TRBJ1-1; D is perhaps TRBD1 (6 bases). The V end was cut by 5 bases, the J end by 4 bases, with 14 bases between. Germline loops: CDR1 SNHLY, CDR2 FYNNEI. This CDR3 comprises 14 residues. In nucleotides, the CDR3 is TGTGCCAGCAGTCGGACAGAAGATAGCACTGAAGCTTTCTTT. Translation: CASSRTEDSTEAFF.

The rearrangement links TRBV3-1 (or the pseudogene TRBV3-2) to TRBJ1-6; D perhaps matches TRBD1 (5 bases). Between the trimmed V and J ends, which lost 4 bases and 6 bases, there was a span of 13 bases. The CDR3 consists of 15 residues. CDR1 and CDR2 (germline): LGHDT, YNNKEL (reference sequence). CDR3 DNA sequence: TGTGCCAGCAGCCGGGTCGACAGACTTAATTCACCCCTCCACTTT. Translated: CASSRVDRLNSPLHF.

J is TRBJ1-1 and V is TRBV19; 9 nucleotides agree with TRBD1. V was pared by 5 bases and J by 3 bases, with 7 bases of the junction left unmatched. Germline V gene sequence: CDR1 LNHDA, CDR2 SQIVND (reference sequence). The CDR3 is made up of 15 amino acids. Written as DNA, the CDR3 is TGTGCCAGTAGTGCGTTAACAGGGGGCTACACTGAAGCTTTCTTT. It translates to CASSALTGGYTEAFF.

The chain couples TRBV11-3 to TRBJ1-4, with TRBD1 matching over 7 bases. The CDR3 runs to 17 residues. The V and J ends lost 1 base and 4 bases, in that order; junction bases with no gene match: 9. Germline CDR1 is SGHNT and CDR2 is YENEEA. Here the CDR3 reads CASSLALGTVFNEKLFF. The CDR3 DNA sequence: TGTGCCAGCAGCTTAGCCCTCGGGACAGTTTTTAATGAAAAACTGTTTTTT.

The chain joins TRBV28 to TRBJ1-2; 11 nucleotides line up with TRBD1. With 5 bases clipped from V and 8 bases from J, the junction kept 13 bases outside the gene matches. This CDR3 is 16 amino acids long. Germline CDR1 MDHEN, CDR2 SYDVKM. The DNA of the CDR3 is TGTGCCAGCAGTCCCTGGGACAGGGGGACCTATTCGGGCTACACCTTC. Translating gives CASSPWDRGTYSGYTF.

The CDR3 is CASSSLGGNTGELFF. CDR3 nucleotide sequence: TGTGCCAGCAGCTCCCTCGGGGGGAACACCGGGGAGCTGTTTTTT. This chain uses TRBV11-2 with TRBJ2-2, with a possible D match to TRBD2 (6 bases). V lost 4 bases and J lost 1, with 10 bases in between. The CDR3 runs to 15 residues. Germline lookup yields CDR1 SGHAT and CDR2 FQNNGV.

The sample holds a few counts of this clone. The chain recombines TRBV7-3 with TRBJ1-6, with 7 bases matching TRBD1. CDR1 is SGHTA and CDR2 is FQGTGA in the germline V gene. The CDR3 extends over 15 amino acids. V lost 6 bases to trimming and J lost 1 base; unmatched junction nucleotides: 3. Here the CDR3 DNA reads TGTGCCAGCAGTTTACAGGGGTCCTATAATTCACCCCTCCACTTT. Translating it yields CASSLQGSYNSPLHF.

CDR3 bases: TGCAGTGCTAGTAAGTCTAGCGCCGGCCATGAGCAGTTCTTC. It specifies CSASKSSAGHEQFF. This chain joins TRBV20-1 and TRBJ2-1, with D perhaps TRBD2 (6 bases). Trimming shortened V by 3 bases and J by 8 bases, and 17 bases separated the two germline ends. The CDR3 runs 14 residues. Germline V lookup: CDR1 DFQATT, CDR2 SNEGSKA (reference sequence).

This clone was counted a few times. The CDR3 DNA sequence: TGTGCCATCAGTGAGTCAATGGGAGGCGGTCAGCCCCAGCATTTT. As protein: CAISESMGGGQPQHF. This rearrangement joins TRBV10-3 to TRBJ1-5; no reliable D call. CDR1 and CDR2 (germline): ENHRY, SYGVKD. V was trimmed by 0 bases and J by 6 bases, leaving 12 bases between them. The length of the CDR3 is 15 residues.

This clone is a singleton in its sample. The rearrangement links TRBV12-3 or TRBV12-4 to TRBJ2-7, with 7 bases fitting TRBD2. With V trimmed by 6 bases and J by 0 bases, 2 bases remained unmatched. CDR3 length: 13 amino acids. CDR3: CASRSGNSYEQYF. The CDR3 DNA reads TGTGCCAGCAGGAGCGGGAACTCCTACGAGCAGTACTTC.

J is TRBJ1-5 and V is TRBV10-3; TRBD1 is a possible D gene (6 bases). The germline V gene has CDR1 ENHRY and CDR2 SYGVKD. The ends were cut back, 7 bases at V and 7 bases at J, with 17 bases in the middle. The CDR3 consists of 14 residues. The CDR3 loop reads CAIKEGGGDQPQHF. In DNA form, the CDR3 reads TGTGCCATCAAAGAAGGGGGGGGCGACCAGCCCCAGCATTTT.

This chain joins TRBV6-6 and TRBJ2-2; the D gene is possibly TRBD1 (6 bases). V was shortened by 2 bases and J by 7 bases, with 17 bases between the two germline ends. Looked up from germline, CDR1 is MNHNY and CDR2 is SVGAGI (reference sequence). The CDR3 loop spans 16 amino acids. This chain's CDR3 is CASSYTPGQSDGELFF. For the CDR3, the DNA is TGTGCCAGCAGTTACACCCCGGGACAATCCGACGGGGAGCTGTTTTTT.

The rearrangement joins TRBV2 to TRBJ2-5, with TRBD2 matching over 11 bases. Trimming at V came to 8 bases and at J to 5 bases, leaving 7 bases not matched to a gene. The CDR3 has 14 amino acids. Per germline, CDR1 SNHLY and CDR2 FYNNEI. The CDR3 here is CASVWTSGYETQYF. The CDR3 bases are TGTGCCAGCGTGTGGACTAGCGGGTATGAGACCCAGTACTTC.

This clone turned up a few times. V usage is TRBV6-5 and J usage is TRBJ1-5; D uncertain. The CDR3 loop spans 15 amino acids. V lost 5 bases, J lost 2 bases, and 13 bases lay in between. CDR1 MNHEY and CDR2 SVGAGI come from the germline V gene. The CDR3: CASSPTRGGNQPQHF. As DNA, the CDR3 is TGTGCCAGCAGTCCGACTCGCGGGGGCAATCAGCCCCAGCATTTT.

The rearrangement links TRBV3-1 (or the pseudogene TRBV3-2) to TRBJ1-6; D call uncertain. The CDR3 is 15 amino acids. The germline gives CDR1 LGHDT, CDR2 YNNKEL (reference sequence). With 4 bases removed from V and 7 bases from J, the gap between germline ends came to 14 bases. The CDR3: CASSPTGLVNSPLHF. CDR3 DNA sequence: TGTGCCAGCAGCCCGACGGGTTTGGTGAATTCACCCCTCCACTTT.

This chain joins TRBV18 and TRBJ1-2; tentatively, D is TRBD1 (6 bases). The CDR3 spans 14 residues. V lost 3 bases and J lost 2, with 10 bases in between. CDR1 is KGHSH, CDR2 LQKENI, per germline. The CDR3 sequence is CASSPGQINYGYTF. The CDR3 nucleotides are TGTGCCAGCTCACCCGGACAGATAAACTATGGCTACACCTTC.

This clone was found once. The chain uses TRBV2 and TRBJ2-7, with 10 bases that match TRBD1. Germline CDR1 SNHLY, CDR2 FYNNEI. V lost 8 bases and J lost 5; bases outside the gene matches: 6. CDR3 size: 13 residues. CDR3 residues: CASAGQGLNEQYF. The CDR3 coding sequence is TGTGCCAGCGCGGGACAGGGGCTAAACGAGCAGTACTTC. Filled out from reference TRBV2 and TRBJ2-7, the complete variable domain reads EPEVTQTPSHQVTQMGQEVILRCVPISNHLYFYWYRQILGQKVEFLVSFYNNEISEKSEIFDDQFSVERPDGSNFTLKIRSTKLEDSAMYFCASAGQGLNEQYFGPGTRLTVT.

CDR3 sequence (DNA): TGTGCCAGCAGCTCCGGGACTAGCACAGATACGCAGTATTTT. Protein: CASSSGTSTDTQYF. This sequence joins TRBV7-6 and TRBJ2-3; perhaps TRBD2 as D (6 bases). CDR1 SGHVS and CDR2 FNYEAQ come from the germline V gene. This CDR3 contains 14 residues. V lost 4 bases, J lost 0 bases, and 8 bases lay in between. The complete variable domain, with remaining parts taken from reference TRBV7-6 and TRBJ2-3, reads GAGVSQSPRYKVTKRGQDVALRCDPISGHVSLYWYRQALGQGPEFLTYFNYEAQQDKSGLPNDRFSAERPEGSISTLTIQRTEQRDSAMYRCASSSGTSTDTQYFGPGTRLTVL.

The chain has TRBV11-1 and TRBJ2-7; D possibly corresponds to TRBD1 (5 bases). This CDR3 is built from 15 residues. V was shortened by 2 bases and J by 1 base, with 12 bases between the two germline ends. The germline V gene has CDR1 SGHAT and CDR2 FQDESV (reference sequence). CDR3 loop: CASSLQQAVSYEQYF. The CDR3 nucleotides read TGTGCCAGCAGCTTACAACAGGCTGTTTCCTACGAGCAGTACTTC.

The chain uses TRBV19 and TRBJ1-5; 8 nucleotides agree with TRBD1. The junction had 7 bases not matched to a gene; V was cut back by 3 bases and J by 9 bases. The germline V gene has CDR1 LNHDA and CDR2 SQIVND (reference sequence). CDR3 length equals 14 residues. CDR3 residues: CASSILDRAGPQHF. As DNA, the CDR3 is TGTGCCAGTAGTATCCTGGACAGGGCGGGGCCCCAGCATTTT.

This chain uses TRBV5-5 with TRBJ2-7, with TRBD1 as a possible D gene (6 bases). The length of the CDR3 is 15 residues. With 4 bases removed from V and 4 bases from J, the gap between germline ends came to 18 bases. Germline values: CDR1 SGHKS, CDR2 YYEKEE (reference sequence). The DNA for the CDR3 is TGTGCCAGCAGCGGTGGACAGCATAGTTCTTACGAGCAGTACTTC. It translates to CASSGGQHSSYEQYF.

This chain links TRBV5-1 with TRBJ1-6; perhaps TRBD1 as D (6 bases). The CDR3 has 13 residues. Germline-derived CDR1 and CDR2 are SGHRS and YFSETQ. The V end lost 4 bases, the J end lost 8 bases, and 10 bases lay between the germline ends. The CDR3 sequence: CASSPDSYSPLHF. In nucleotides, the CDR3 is TGCGCCAGCAGCCCGGACAGTTATTCACCCCTCCACTTT.

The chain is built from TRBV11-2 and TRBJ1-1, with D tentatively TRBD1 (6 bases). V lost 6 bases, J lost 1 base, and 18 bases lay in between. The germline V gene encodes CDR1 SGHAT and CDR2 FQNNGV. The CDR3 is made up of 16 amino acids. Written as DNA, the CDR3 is TGTGCCAGCAGTCGAAGGTCGGGGGGCGAGAACACTGAAGCTTTCTTT. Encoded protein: CASSRRSGGENTEAFF.

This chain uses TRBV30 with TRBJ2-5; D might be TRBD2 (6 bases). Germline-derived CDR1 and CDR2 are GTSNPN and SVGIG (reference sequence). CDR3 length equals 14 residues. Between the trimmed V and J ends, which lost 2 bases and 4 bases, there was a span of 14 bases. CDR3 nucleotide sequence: TGTGCCTGGAGTACCGGACTAACAGGAGAGACCCAGTACTTC. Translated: CAWSTGLTGETQYF.

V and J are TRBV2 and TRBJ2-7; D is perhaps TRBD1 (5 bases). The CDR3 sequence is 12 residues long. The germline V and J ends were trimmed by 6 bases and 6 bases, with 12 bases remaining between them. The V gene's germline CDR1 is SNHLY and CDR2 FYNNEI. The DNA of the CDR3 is TGTGCCAGCAGGCCCCAGGGCCCCGAGCAGTACTTC. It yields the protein CASRPQGPEQYF.

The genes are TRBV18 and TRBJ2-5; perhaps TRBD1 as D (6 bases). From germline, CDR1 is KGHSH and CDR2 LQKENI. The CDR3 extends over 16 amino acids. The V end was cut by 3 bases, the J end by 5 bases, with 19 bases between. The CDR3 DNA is TGTGCCAGCTCACCGTACTTAACAGGGTTAGGTGAGACCCAGTACTTC. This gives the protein CASSPYLTGLGETQYF.

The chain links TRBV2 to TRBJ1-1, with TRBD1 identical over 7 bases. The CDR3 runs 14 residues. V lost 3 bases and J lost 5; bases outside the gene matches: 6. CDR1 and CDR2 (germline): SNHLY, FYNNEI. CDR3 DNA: TGTGCCAGCAGTGATCAGAGGGGGCTTACTGAAGCTTTCTTT. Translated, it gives CASSDQRGLTEAFF.